One sample yielded the 7 T cell receptor beta chains listed below, sequenced in a study of graft-versus-host responses after intestinal transplantation. TCRdb's table, derived via immunoSEQ multiplex PCR, lists solely in-frame clones and lacks some. The sample yields 4,600 or so clones, approximately 25% seen once. This specimen was alloreactive CD4+ T cells from a mixed lymphocyte reaction culture, taken before intestinal transplant. As to subset: CFSE-low proliferating T cells sorted from roughly six-day pre-transplant mixed lymphocyte reaction (GvH or HvG direction). The receptors here all came from a human patient who received an intestinal transplant.

Points on this clone: A read error may account for a junction end that differs from germline. This CDR3 is also generated by other DNA sequences in the sample. The chain has TRBV9 and TRBJ2-3, with D perhaps TRBD2 (6 bases). This CDR3 has 13 amino acids. The germline V gene encodes CDR1 SGDLS and CDR2 YYNGEE. The CDR3 spells CASRASGTDTQYF. The CDR3 DNA reads TGCGCCAGCAGGGCCAGCGGGACAGATACGCAGTATTTT.

The rearrangement joins TRBV4-2 to TRBJ2-5, with a possible D match to TRBD1 (5 bases). Trimming took 1 base from V and 6 from J, leaving 9 bases between them. Germline CDR1 is LGHNA and CDR2 is YNFKEQ. CDR3 length equals 13 residues. In DNA form, the CDR3 reads TGTGCCAGCAGCCAAGGGATGGGGCAGACCCAGTACTTC. This encodes CASSQGMGQTQYF.

This clone ranks as medium-sized (0.01 to 0.1%). The V call is TRBV2, the J call TRBJ2-7; 8 nucleotides match TRBD2. The CDR3 contains 17 residues. J was trimmed by 2 bases and V by 0 bases; bases with no gene match: 9. Germline V gives CDR1 SNHLY, CDR2 FYNNEI. Here the CDR3 reads CASSEARLAGLTYEQYF. CDR3 nucleotides: TGTGCCAGCAGTGAAGCCCGCTTAGCGGGGTTGACCTACGAGCAGTACTTC.

Turning to this clone: An end of the junction does not agree with germline; a read error may underlie this. The chain combines TRBV5-8 with TRBJ1-4; the D is unclear. Germline values: CDR1 SGHTS, CDR2 YDEGEE. The CDR3 is made up of 16 amino acids. CDR3 nucleotide sequence: TGTGCCATCAGCCGCGGCGAACAAGCCCCTAATGAAAAACTGTTTTTT. Protein: CAISRGEQAPNEKLFF.

This clone was seen more than once but under ten times. A read error is possible here, since a much larger clone lies one base away. The chain joins TRBV6-5 to TRBJ2-7, with TRBD2 identical over 10 bases. Germline V gene data show CDR1 as MNHEY and CDR2 as SVGAGI. With V trimmed by 0 bases and J by 4 bases, 3 bases remained unmatched. This CDR3 has 15 amino acids. Here the CDR3 reads CASSYSSGGGYEQYF. CDR3 DNA: TGTGCCAGCAGTTACTCGAGCGGGGGGGGGTACGAGCAGTACTTC.

This sequence joins TRBV4-1 and TRBJ2-1; D may match TRBD1 or TRBD2 (5 bases each). V was shortened by 0 bases and J by 0 bases, with 6 bases between the two germline ends. The CDR3 has 15 amino acids. The germline V gene encodes CDR1 MGHRA and CDR2 YSYEKL. In DNA form, the CDR3 reads TGCGCCAGCAGCCAAGATGGGACCTCCTACAATGAGCAGTTCTTC. This translates into CASSQDGTSYNEQFF.

J is TRBJ1-1 and V is TRBV21-1. TRBV21-1 is reported as a pseudogene. The CDR3 runs 17 residues. The CDR3 is CASSPLVANTIRTEAFF. The DNA of the CDR3 is TGTGCCAGCAGTCCGTTAGTAGCTAACACAATTCGCACTGAAGCTTTCTTT.